A single sample gave rise to the 24 T cell receptor beta chains below, sequenced in a study of blood T cell repertoires in COVID-19. Using immunoSEQ multiplex PCR, the repertoire was profiled, and TCRdb retains in-frame clones only, with some absent. Of approximately 92,000 clones detected, roughly 86% appear once; the ten largest clones hold 10% to 15%. The specimen was peripheral blood. These receptors came from a woman in her fifties or sixties in a cohort sampled during active or convalescent COVID-19.

The V and J genes are TRBV5-1 and TRBJ2-3, with 10 bases identical to TRBD2. Trimming removed 9 bases from V and 5 bases from J; junction bases left unmatched: 9. The CDR3 sequence is 14 residues long. The V gene's germline CDR1 is SGHRS and CDR2 YFSETQ. The CDR3 is CATTSGRAVDTQYF. The DNA for the CDR3 is TGCGCCACTACAAGCGGGAGGGCCGTAGATACGCAGTATTTT.

This clone was recorded once. The chain is built from TRBV7-8 and TRBJ2-1; no clear D gene. Germline-derived CDR1 and CDR2 are SGHVS and FQNEAQ. Deletions cut 0 bases from V and 5 bases from J, with 5 bases between. The CDR3 is 13 residues long. The CDR3 nucleotides read TGTGCCAGCAGCTTAGCGCGGCACAATGAGCAGTTCTTC. Residues: CASSLARHNEQFF.

The chain joins TRBV4-1 to TRBJ1-5, with a possible D match to TRBD1 (6 bases). Germline V gives CDR1 MGHRA, CDR2 YSYEKL. Trimming took off 0 bases at V and 1 base at J, with 13 bases between the two ends. This CDR3 is 17 amino acids long. CDR3 nucleotide sequence: TGCGCCAGCAGCCAAGACTCGCGGGGGGCGAGCAATCAGCCCCAGCATTTT. Amino acids: CASSQDSRGASNQPQHF.

This chain uses TRBV7-3 with TRBJ1-6, with a tentative D call TRBD1 (6 bases). This CDR3 comprises 16 residues. Trimming stripped 2 bases from V and 3 bases from J, with 11 bases between. CDR1 is SGHTA, CDR2 FQGTGA, per germline. The CDR3 loop is CASSLGGAIYNSPLHF. CDR3 in DNA: TGTGCCAGCAGCTTAGGGGGGGCGATCTATAATTCACCCCTCCACTTT.

The genes are TRBV28 and TRBJ2-7; the D gene is possibly TRBD2 (7 bases). The germline V gene has CDR1 MDHEN and CDR2 SYDVKM. The CDR3 runs 13 residues. The V and J ends lost 11 bases and 2 bases respectively, with 16 bases between them. CDR3: CAGGGGNPYEQYF. The CDR3 DNA follows: TGTGCCGGGGGAGGGGGTAACCCCTACGAGCAGTACTTC.

This clone showed up just once. This chain links TRBV4-1 with TRBJ2-1; 11 bases map to TRBD1. Germline CDR1 reads MGHRA; CDR2 reads YSYEKL. The ends lost 4 bases at V and 7 bases at J; junction bases unmatched: 12. The CDR3 covers 17 residues. CDR3 nucleotide sequence: TGCGCCAGCAGCCCAGGATCCGGGACAGGGGGTAAGAATGAGCAGTTCTTC. It translates to CASSPGSGTGGKNEQFF.

This chain connects TRBV24-1 to TRBJ2-5; the match to TRBD1 covers 11 bases. The CDR3 is 17 amino acids. The germline gives CDR1 KGHDR, CDR2 SFDVKD. The V and J ends lost 3 bases and 3 bases, in that order; junction bases with no gene match: 8. The DNA of the CDR3 is TGTGCCACCAGTGATCCGGGACAGGGGGTTAATAAAGAGACCCAGTACTTC. Protein product: CATSDPGQGVNKETQYF.

The chain's CDR3 is CASRPGVIGYGYTF. The CDR3 nucleotides read TGTGCCAGCCGGCCGGGGGTTATAGGCTATGGCTACACCTTC. The chain links TRBV19 to TRBJ1-2; a weak D match, TRBD1 (5 bases). V was cut by 9 bases and J by 4 bases, with 18 bases left in between. CDR1 and CDR2 from the germline V gene are LNHDA and SQIVND (reference sequence). CDR3 length: 14 amino acids.

The rearrangement uses TRBV4-2 and TRBJ2-7; 10 bases match TRBD1. The CDR3 loop spans 18 amino acids. V dropped 0 bases and J dropped 3; count of bases not matched to a gene: 11. Germline loops: CDR1 LGHNA, CDR2 YNFKEQ. The CDR3 spells CASSQDDRRTGGVYEQYF. For the CDR3, the DNA is TGTGCCAGCAGCCAAGATGATCGTAGGACAGGGGGGGTCTACGAGCAGTACTTC.

V and J are TRBV10-3 and TRBJ1-2; D is perhaps TRBD1 (5 bases). This CDR3 spans 12 amino acids. V was trimmed by 4 bases and J by 8 bases, leaving 11 bases between them. Per germline, CDR1 ENHRY and CDR2 SYGVKD. Here the CDR3 reads CAISGQLQGYTF. In DNA form, the CDR3 reads TGTGCCATCAGTGGACAGCTCCAGGGCTACACCTTC.

This chain joins TRBV6-6 and TRBJ2-2, with TRBD2 matching over 8 bases. The CDR3 contains 15 residues. V lost 10 bases and J lost 1; bases outside the gene matches: 8. CDR1 and CDR2 from the germline V gene are MNHNY and SVGAGI (reference sequence). This chain's CDR3 is CATGGGRRNTGELFF. CDR3 bases: TGTGCCACCGGGGGGGGACGGAGGAACACCGGGGAGCTGTTTTTT.

The J gene is TRBJ1-5, the V gene TRBV6-1, with D perhaps TRBD1 (6 bases). The V end lost 3 bases, the J end lost 0 bases, and 12 bases lay between the germline ends. The CDR3 contains 16 residues. Germline V gives CDR1 MNHNS, CDR2 SASEGT. CDR3: CASSEIQGPSNQPQHF. In DNA, the CDR3 is TGTGCCAGCAGTGAGATACAGGGCCCTAGCAATCAGCCCCAGCATTTT.

This clone showed up just a few times. This rearrangement joins TRBV9 to TRBJ2-1, with 9 bases fitting TRBD2. There are 15 residues in the CDR3. The V segment lost 0 bases and the J segment 7 bases; nucleotides outside the gene matches: 5. Looked up from germline, CDR1 is SGDLS and CDR2 is YYNGEE. The CDR3 region has the DNA TGTGCCAGCAGCGTAGTAGCGGGAGTGTGGAATGAGCAGTTCTTC. Its translation is CASSVVAGVWNEQFF.

The chain has TRBV4-2 and TRBJ1-2; TRBD1 might be the D (5 bases). With 4 bases removed from V and 4 bases from J, the gap between germline ends came to 19 bases. CDR3 length: 16 residues. The germline V gene has CDR1 LGHNA and CDR2 YNFKEQ. The CDR3 spells CASSPNRGTHSYGYTF. CDR3 nucleotide sequence: TGTGCCAGCAGCCCCAACCGGGGGACCCACAGCTATGGCTACACCTTC.

The chain employs TRBV6-4 and TRBJ2-7, with 8 bases aligning to TRBD2. Germline V gene lookup returns CDR1 MRHNA and CDR2 SNTAGT. Losses at the gene ends were 4 bases for V and 6 bases for J; bases not matched to a gene: 20. The CDR3 extends over 18 amino acids. Here the CDR3 reads CASSAFRTSSGGKCEQYF. Here the CDR3 DNA reads TGTGCCAGCAGTGCATTTCGGACTAGCTCAGGAGGAAAATGCGAGCAGTACTTC.

This chain uses TRBV29-1 with TRBJ1-5; no definite D call. Germline CDR1 SQVTM, CDR2 ANQGSEA. This CDR3 spans 14 amino acids. Trimming stripped 1 base from V and 0 bases from J, with 7 bases between. The CDR3, as DNA: TGCAGCGTTGAAGGCGGGGTTAGCAATCAGCCCCAGCATTTT. It yields the protein CSVEGGVSNQPQHF.

This sequence joins TRBV7-2 and TRBJ1-2, with D uncertain. Germline assignment: CDR1 SGHTA and CDR2 FQGNSA. The CDR3 runs 13 residues. The V end lost 1 base, the J end lost 8 bases, and 11 bases lay between the germline ends. Here the CDR3 reads CASSLGGGIGYTF. CDR3 sequence (DNA): TGTGCCAGCAGCTTAGGAGGAGGGATCGGCTACACCTTC.

The chain carries TRBV6-1 and TRBJ2-1, with a tentative D call TRBD1 (5 bases). The CDR3 is made up of 16 amino acids. CDR1 and CDR2 from the germline V gene are MNHNS and SASEGT. With 3 bases removed from V and 6 bases from J, the gap between germline ends came to 18 bases. Here the CDR3 DNA reads TGTGCCAGCAGTGAGAGGCGGCAGGGTATGCGCAATGAGCAGTTCTTC. This sequence encodes CASSERRQGMRNEQFF.

The V and J genes are TRBV6-5 and TRBJ2-2; 9 bases line up with TRBD2. Germline V gene sequence: CDR1 MNHEY, CDR2 SVGAGI. The CDR3 runs to 15 residues. V gave up 2 bases and J gave up 5 bases; unmatched junction bases: 3. DNA for the CDR3: TGTGCCAGCAGTTACGGCGGGAGGGGTACCGGGGAGCTGTTTTTT. Translated: CASSYGGRGTGELFF.

V usage is TRBV14 and J usage is TRBJ1-6; D unresolved. The V gene lost 3 bases and the J gene lost 10 bases, with 10 bases spanning the gap. Germline V gene data show CDR1 as SGHDN and CDR2 as FVKESK. The length of the CDR3 is 13 residues. In nucleotides, the CDR3 is TGTGCCAGCAGCCATCCCCGAGGATCACCCCTCCACTTT. Residues: CASSHPRGSPLHF.

This clone was counted between two and nine times. The chain is built from TRBV9 and TRBJ1-3; D is possibly TRBD1 (5 bases). The V end was cut by 3 bases, the J end by 3 bases, with 16 bases between. CDR1 and CDR2 from the germline V gene are SGDLS and YYNGEE. This CDR3 is 16 amino acids long. The CDR3: CASSAGLREIGNTIYF. CDR3 DNA sequence: TGTGCCAGCAGCGCGGGACTTAGGGAAATTGGAAACACCATATATTTT. Drawing the rest from reference TRBV9 and TRBJ1-3, the complete variable domain is DSGVTQTPKHLITATGQRVTLRCSPRSGDLSVYWYQQSLDQGLQFLIQYYNGEERAKGNILERFSAQQFPDLHSELNLSSLELGDSALYFCASSAGLREIGNTIYFGEGSWLTVV.

The chain uses TRBV5-4 and TRBJ2-1, with D perhaps matching TRBD2 (6 bases). From germline, CDR1 is SGHNT and CDR2 YYREEE (reference sequence). CDR3 length equals 15 residues. Trimming took off 5 bases at V and 2 bases at J, with 14 bases between the two ends. CDR3 nucleotide sequence: TGTGCCAGCAGGATTCTGACTAGTACCTACAATGAGCAGTTCTTC. Its translation: CASRILTSTYNEQFF.

The J gene is TRBJ1-5, the V gene TRBV11-2; TRBD1 might be the D (5 bases). Germline CDR1 is SGHAT and CDR2 is FQNNGV. The CDR3 spans 16 residues. V was pared by 1 base and J by 1 base, with 11 bases between. CDR3 nucleotides: TGTGCCAGCAGCTTAGGGGGCAGGACGAGCAATCAGCCCCAGCATTTT. Residues: CASSLGGRTSNQPQHF.

The gene calls are TRBV24-1 and TRBJ2-1, with 9 bases that match TRBD1. Trimming cost V 2 bases and J 8 bases; bases outside gene matches: 12. This CDR3 contains 17 residues. The germline V gene has CDR1 KGHDR and CDR2 SFDVKD. The CDR3 bases are TGTGCCACCAGTGATTACACCGGGACAGGGAAGGGAGATGAGCAGTTCTTC. This sequence encodes CATSDYTGTGKGDEQFF.